The subject of this entry is one T cell receptor (beta chain). No cognate antigen has been identified for it. One base away there is no much larger clone; base qualities are not given. This entry comes from a study of shared clonotypes between healthy human individuals (dated by TCRdb to about 2020). Regarding the research as a whole: The cohort comprised two women and a few men aged 18 to 49 years. Leukapheresis yielded between about 0.85 and 9 billion PBMCs per donor. To increase sequencing depth and limit assay-specific biases, TCR repertoire library preparation and sequencing were carried out by different laboratories using diverse techniques. For each donor, three plates each were used for CD4 naive and CD4 memory, two plates were used for CD8 naive, and one plate was used for CD8 memory. Blood TCR repertoires of 5 or 6 healthy adults were deeply sequenced to estimate repertoire size and the extent of clonotype sharing between individuals. Points the paper makes about the study in general: Around 5.4% of naive CD4, 3.5% of naive CD8, 2.3% of memory CD4, and approximately 0.4% of memory CD8 clonotypes were shared across several donors. Higher generation probabilities were observed for clonotypes shared by all four sorted-subset donors than for non-shared clonotypes. The genetic and exposure-history diversity represented was limited by the small number of donors. Pairwise subsampling led to the expectation that sequencing depth would affect the degree of clonotype sharing among donors. Sampling was restricted to blood, and TCR repertoires in tissues likely differ from the TCR repertoires found in blood. Even with the large sequencing depth, rarefaction of the sorted-subset datasets indicated that sequencing was incomplete. Estimated clonotype richness was generally larger for naive than for memory subsets.

CD8 naive samples consisted of CD45RO-negative cells that were positively selected for CCR7, yielding a CD45RA+CCR7+ population without TemRA cells. Healthy HIV-negative adults with no recently reported acute infections or vaccinations were included as donors. All donors were Caucasian adults living in Nashville, Tennessee, USA. Blood was obtained by leukapheresis, after which PBMCs were separated by Ficoll-Histopaque density gradient centrifugation and cryopreserved in liquid nitrogen vapor phase. Analytical flow cytometry was used to check the purity and quantity of every magnetically sorted T cell population. Genomic DNA was isolated from each sorted fraction and quantified by UV absorbance on a Nanodrop 2000c. At the junction V is shortened by 4 bases and J by 5 bases; bases outside the gene matches: 7. From the cysteine up to the phenylalanine, the CDR3 has a length of 17 residues. Only CDR3 DNA is held: 51 bases, read in frame from base 1. CDR1 SNHLY and CDR2 FYNNEI were looked up in the germline V gene.

TCR CDR3 regions were amplified from genomic DNA by multiplex PCR using the deep immunoSEQ assay. Extracted genomic DNA from each cell subset was distributed evenly across all wells of several immunoSEQ 96-well plates, and each plate was treated as a replicate. For sorted subsets, each replicate PCR was loaded with roughly 200 ng genomic DNA, equivalent to 30,000 or so T cell genomes. Purified libraries were quantified with a Qubit 3.0 fluorometer, sized on a Bioanalyzer 2100, and re-quantified with the KAPA Library Quantification kit. Each immunoSEQ 96-well plate was sequenced on its own single-read 150-cycle Illumina NextSeq 550 flow cell. On the study's bioinformatics: Because the immunoSEQ output included only junctional sequences and no quality scores, the filtering could not be the same as the filtering used for full-length reads. To assign V/J genes and CDR3, sequences were annotated using PyIR, a Python wrapper for IgBLAST v1.9, with IMGT germline references. Reads with weak V/J assignments (E-value above 1e-6), missing CDR3, stop codons, out-of-frame junctions, or ambiguous translated residues were removed. V3J clonotypes were defined by identical inferred V gene, J gene, and CDR3 amino acid sequence. The percentage overlap between two repertoires was calculated by dividing the number of shared unique clonotypes by the size of the smaller repertoire. Three approaches were used to assess repertoire richness: RTK rarefaction, the Chao1 estimator, and Recon v2.1 estimates of unobserved clonotypes. Generation probabilities were computed with OLGA for all TCRbeta clonotypes obtained by the gDNA method from several donors. Held by TCRdb, this immuneACCESS table contains in-frame sequences only and omits some clones. Under half of the omission traces to an unresolved V gene where checked; the cause of the rest is unknown. V and J calls and clone size come straight from that table; D and trimming were deduced from the DNA. This sample holds just over 2,000,000 clones; about 95% were observed only once. The leading ten clones occupy 0.85% to 1.3% of the sample.

In this chain, TRBV2 is recombined with TRBJ2-1, with 14 middle bases fitting TRBD2. This receptor was obtained from a man younger than 30 in good health. The specimen was naive CD8+ T cells sorted from blood. The sample's cell subset or site label, decoded: CD45RA+CCR7+. The nucleotide sequence is given as TGTGCCAGCAGTGGGGGACTAGCGGGAGCCGGGAACAATGAGCAGTTCTTC. It encodes CASSGGLAGAGNNEQFF.